This T cell receptor (beta chain) was identified in a study of graft-versus-host responses after intestinal transplantation. Study details: Multivisceral, liver-intestinal, or isolated intestinal transplants were received by the recipients. Recipients were all induced with anti-thymocyte globulin, then given tacrolimus and steroids for roughly 3 years. The study, taken as a whole, reports: GvH clonotypes were identified within recipient marrow, with a subset emerging first in ileum or blood. The study associated peak circulating GvH clone levels with early post-transplant HvG declines.

The assay was immunoSEQ multiplex PCR, and TCRdb's table has in-frame clones only and misses some. The sample has roughly 130,000 clones; 80% to 95% are singletons. The CDR3 spans 17 residues. The germline V gene encodes CDR1 SGHRS and CDR2 YFSETQ. After removal of 4 bases from V and 2 bases from J, the junction contained 7 bases not matched to a gene. Concerning this clone: The antigen remains undetermined.

The sequence was obtained from a human donor who received an intestinal transplant. The V gene is TRBV5-1, the J gene TRBJ2-1; TRBD2 matches at 12 bases. The sample in question was unstimulated CD4+ T cells sorted from spleen or lymph node cells, obtained before intestinal transplant. Here the CDR3 reads CASSPGLAGLPYNEQFF. In nucleotides, the CDR3 is TGCGCCAGCAGCCCGGGACTAGCGGGCCTACCCTACAATGAGCAGTTCTTC. Based on the CDR3 plus reference TRBV5-1 and TRBJ2-1, the full variable domain is KAGVTQTPRYLIKTRGQQVTLSCSPISGHRSVSWYQQTPGQGLQFLFEYFSETQRNKGNFPGRFSGRQFSNSRSEMNVSTLELGDSALYLCASSPGLAGLPYNEQFFGPGTRLTVL.